This entry lists 2 T cell receptor beta chains sequenced from one sample in a study of blood T cell repertoires in COVID-19. Libraries were prepared by immunoSEQ multiplex PCR; TCRdb keeps only in-frame clonotypes and omits some of them. The data show approximately 80,000 clones, under 80% seen once. The sample was peripheral blood. The receptor source for this set is a human donor in a cohort sampled during active COVID-19.

Note on this clone: This may arise from a read error, as a much more abundant clone is one base away. This rearrangement joins TRBV27 to TRBJ2-2, with D maybe TRBD2 (5 bases). CDR1 and CDR2 (germline): MNHEY, SMNVEV (reference sequence). The CDR3 covers 12 residues. V was pared by 7 bases and J by 4 bases, with 7 bases between. The CDR3 DNA reads as TGTGCCAGCACCGCGGGCACCGGGGAGCTGTTTTTT. It encodes CASTAGTGELFF.

This rearrangement joins TRBV7-3 to TRBJ2-7, with D possibly being TRBD2 (5 bases). The CDR3 spans 13 residues. Trimming removed 2 bases at V and 5 bases at J, with 10 bases between. CDR1 and CDR2 from the germline V gene are SGHTA and FQGTGA. CDR3 nucleotides: TGTGCCAGCAGCTTAGAGCTAGCCCACGAGCAGTACTTC. This gives the protein CASSLELAHEQYF.